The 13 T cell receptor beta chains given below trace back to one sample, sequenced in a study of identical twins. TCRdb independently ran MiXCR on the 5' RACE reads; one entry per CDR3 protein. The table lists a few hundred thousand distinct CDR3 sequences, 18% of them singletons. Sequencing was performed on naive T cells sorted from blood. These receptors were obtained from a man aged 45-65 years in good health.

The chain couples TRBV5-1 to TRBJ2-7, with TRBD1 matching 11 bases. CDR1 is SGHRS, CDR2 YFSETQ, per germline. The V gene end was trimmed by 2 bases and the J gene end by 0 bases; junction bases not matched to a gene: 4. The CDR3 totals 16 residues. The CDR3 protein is CASSLRTGGFSYEQYF. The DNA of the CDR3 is TGCGCCAGCAGCTTAAGGACAGGGGGCTTCTCCTACGAGCAGTACTTC.

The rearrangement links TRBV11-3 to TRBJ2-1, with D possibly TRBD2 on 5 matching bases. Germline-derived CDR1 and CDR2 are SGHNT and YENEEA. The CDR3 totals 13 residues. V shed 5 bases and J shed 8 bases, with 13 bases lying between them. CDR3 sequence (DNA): TGTGCCAGCAGCCGGGGTCCGAGCGATGAGCAGTTCTTC. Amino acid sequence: CASSRGPSDEQFF.

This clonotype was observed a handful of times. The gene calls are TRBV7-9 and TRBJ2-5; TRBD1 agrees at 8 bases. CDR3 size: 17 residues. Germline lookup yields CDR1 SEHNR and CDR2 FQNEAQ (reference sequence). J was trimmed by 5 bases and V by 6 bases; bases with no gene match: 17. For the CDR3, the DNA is TGTGCCAGCAGTGCAACATATGGACAGGGTTCAGCGGAGACCCAGTACTTC. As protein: CASSATYGQGSAETQYF.

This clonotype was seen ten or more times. The CDR3 DNA sequence: TGTGCCAGCAGTTACAGGGGGGGAATCTACGAGCAGTACTTC. Its protein is CASSYRGGIYEQYF. The chain joins TRBV6-5 to TRBJ2-7; possibly TRBD2 for D (7 bases). This CDR3 has 14 residues. The germline gives CDR1 MNHEY, CDR2 SVGAGI. Trimming pared 2 bases from V and 3 bases from J, leaving 11 bases between.

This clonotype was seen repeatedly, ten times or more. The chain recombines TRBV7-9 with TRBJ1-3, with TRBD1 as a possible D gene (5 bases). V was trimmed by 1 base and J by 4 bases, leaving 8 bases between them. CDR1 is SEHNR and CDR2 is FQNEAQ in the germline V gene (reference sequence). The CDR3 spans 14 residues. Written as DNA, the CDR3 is TGTGCCAGCAGCTTAGGGGGGTACGGAAACACCATATATTTT. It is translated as CASSLGGYGNTIYF.

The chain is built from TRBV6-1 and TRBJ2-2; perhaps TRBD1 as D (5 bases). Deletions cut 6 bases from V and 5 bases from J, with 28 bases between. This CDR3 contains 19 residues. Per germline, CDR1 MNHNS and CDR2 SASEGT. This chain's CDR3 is CASSPLGPEFSKLTGELFF. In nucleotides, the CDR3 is TGTGCCAGCAGCCCCCTGGGGCCCGAGTTTAGTAAGCTTACCGGGGAGCTGTTTTTT.

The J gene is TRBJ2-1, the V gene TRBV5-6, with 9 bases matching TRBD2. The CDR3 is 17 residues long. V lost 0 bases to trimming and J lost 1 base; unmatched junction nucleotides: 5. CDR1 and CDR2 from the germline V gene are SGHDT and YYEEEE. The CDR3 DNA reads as TGTGCCAGCAGCTTGGAGGCGGGGGGGCGTTCCTACAATGAGCAGTTCTTC. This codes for CASSLEAGGRSYNEQFF.

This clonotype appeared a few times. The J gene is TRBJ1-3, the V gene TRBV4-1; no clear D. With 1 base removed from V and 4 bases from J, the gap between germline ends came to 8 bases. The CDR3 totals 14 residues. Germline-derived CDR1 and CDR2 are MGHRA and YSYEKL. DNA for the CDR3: TGCGCCAGCAGCCAAGTACGGGCCGGAAACACCATATATTTT. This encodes CASSQVRAGNTIYF.

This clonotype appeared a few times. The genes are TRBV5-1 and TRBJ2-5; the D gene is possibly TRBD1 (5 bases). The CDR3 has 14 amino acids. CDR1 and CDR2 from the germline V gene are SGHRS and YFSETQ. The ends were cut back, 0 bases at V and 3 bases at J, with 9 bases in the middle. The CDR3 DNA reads TGCGCCAGCAGCTTGGAGAAGACAGAAGAGACCCAGTACTTC. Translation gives CASSLEKTEETQYF.

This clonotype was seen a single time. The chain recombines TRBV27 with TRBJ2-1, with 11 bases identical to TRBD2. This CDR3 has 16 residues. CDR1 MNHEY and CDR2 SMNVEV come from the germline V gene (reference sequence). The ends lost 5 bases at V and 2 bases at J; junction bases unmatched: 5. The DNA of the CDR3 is TGTGCCAGCAGTCCTCTAGCGGGGGGCACCTACAATGAGCAGTTCTTC. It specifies CASSPLAGGTYNEQFF.

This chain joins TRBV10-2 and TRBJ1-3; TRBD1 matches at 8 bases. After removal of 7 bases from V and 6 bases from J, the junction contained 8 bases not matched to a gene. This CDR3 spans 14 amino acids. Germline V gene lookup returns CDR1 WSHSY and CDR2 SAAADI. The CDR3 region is CASTSTGVANTIYF. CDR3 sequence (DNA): TGCGCCAGCACCTCGACAGGGGTTGCAAACACCATATATTTT.

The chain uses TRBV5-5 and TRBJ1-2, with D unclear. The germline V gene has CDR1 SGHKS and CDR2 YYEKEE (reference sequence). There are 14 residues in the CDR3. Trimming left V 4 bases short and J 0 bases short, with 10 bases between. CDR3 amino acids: CASSEVTANYGYTF. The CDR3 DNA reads TGTGCCAGCAGCGAGGTGACGGCTAACTATGGCTACACCTTC.

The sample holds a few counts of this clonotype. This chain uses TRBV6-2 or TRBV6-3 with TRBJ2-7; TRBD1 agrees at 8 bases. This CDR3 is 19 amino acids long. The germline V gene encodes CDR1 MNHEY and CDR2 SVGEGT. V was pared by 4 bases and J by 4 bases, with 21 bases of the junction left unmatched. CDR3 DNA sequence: TGTGCCAGCAGTTTTAGTGTTGGGGACAGGAGTTCTCAGCGGTACGAGCAGTACTTC. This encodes CASSFSVGDRSSQRYEQYF.